This T cell receptor (beta chain) derives from a study of beta chain features in type 1 diabetes. This clone was seen repeatedly, ten times or more. Its antigen is as yet unknown. Study results and caveats: Compared with healthy donors, patients appeared to share more similar naive, central memory and regulatory TCRB repertoires.

Each of the CD4+ naive, central memory, regulatory and stem cell-like memory populations was sorted via CD45RO/CCR7/CD25/CD127/CD95/CD27. Purity exceeded 95% in all sorted populations. Every isolated RNA sample was fully reverse transcribed, so sequencing captured expressed TCRB transcripts. This table comes from immunoSEQ multiplex PCR, and its TCRdb copy is limited to in-frame clones, with some not included. The sample shows about 320,000 clones, roughly 15% of them seen only once. What was sequenced was central memory CD4+ T cells from blood. The sequence came from a man aged 30-40 years in good health.

This CDR3 reads CASSEEPAPALFF. Here the CDR3 DNA reads TGTGCCAGCAGTGAGGAACCGGCACCGGCTCTGTTTTTT. The chain uses TRBV2 and TRBJ1-4; D is unclear. Trimming pared 3 bases from V and 14 bases from J, leaving 16 bases between. This CDR3 region has 13 residues. Germline CDR1 is SNHLY and CDR2 is FYNNEI.